The sequence of this T cell receptor beta chain was determined in a study of blood T cell repertoires in COVID-19. Whole-study context: Samples taken during acute and convalescent COVID-19 were collected in the United States, Italy and Spain. From T cells, B-cell-depleted T cells, or PBMCs came the material, which was cDNA or gDNA.

Authors' data handling: It was from reference gene primer amplification that nucleated cell counts were estimated. Some clones are missing from TCRdb's copy, which holds only in-frame ones; the method was immunoSEQ multiplex PCR. That table is the source of V, J and clone size, and D and trimming were worked out from the DNA. The sample contains 200,000 to 250,000 clones, 80% to 90% of which appear only once. The sample taken for sequencing was peripheral blood. This clonotype was obtained from a man aged 50-59 years with active or convalescent COVID-19.

Here the CDR3 reads CASSLNTGNEKLFF. Written as DNA, the CDR3 is TGTGCCAGCTCACTCAACACGGGAAATGAAAAACTGTTTTTT. V gene TRBV18 combines with J gene TRBJ1-4; D is uncertain. Looked up from germline, CDR1 is KGHSH and CDR2 is LQKENI. The V end lost 4 bases, the J end lost 5 bases, and 11 bases lay between the germline ends. The CDR3 sequence is 14 residues long. Looking up the rest from reference TRBV18 and TRBJ1-4 gives the full variable domain: NAGVMQNPRHLVRRRGQEARLRCSPMKGHSHVYWYRQLPEEGLKFMVYLQKENIIDESGMPKERFSAEFPKEGPSILRIQQVVRGDSAAYFCASSLNTGNEKLFFGSGTQLSVL.